The rows below give T cell receptor beta chains drawn from one sample of a study of a mutant IDH1 vaccine in newly diagnosed glioma. Some clones are missing from TCRdb's copy, which holds only in-frame ones; the method was immunoSEQ multiplex PCR. The sample yields 30,000 or so clones, around nine tenths seen once. The source material was PBMCs, sampled from a glioma patient treated with radiotherapy, temozolomide or both. All receptors come from a woman aged 40 to 55 with glioma. The CDR3 runs from the conserved cysteine through the conserved F or W. A D gene is named only where the DNA matches it firmly. Not every row has a clone size; where given, it reads once, few, many or a size class.

v_gene: TRBV6-5; d_gene: TRBD2; abundance: -; len: 15; j_gene: TRBJ2-3; CDR3nt: TGTGCCAGCAGCCCGGGGACTAGCGACACAGATACGCAGTATTTT; CDR3aa: CASSPGTSDTDTQYF
v_gene: TRBV15; d_gene: TRBD1; abundance: few; len: 15; j_gene: TRBJ1-1; CDR3nt: TGTGCCACCAGCACCCCAGGGGGAGCGAACACTGAAGCTTTCTTT; CDR3aa: CATSTPGGANTEAFF
v_gene: TRBV5-4; d_gene: TRBD2; abundance: once; len: 15; j_gene: TRBJ2-3; CDR3nt: TGTGCCAGCAGCCTCGGACTAGCGGGGGCAGATACGCAGTATTTT; CDR3aa: CASSLGLAGADTQYF
v_gene: TRBV6-6; d_gene: TRBD1; abundance: -; len: 14; j_gene: TRBJ1-5; CDR3nt: TGTGCCAGCAGTTCGGGACAGGGCCATCAGCCCCAGCATTTT; CDR3aa: CASSSGQGHQPQHF
v_gene: TRBV5-1; d_gene: -; abundance: -; len: 16; j_gene: TRBJ2-3; CDR3nt: TGCGCCAGCACCTACACAGGATCGGGTGTCACAGATACGCAGTATTTT; CDR3aa: CASTYTGSGVTDTQYF
v_gene: TRBV2; d_gene: -; abundance: -; len: 14; j_gene: TRBJ1-4; CDR3nt: TGTGCCAGCCAGAGTTGGGGGAATAATGAAAAACTGTTTTTT; CDR3aa: CASQSWGNNEKLFF
v_gene: TRBV7-2; d_gene: TRBD2; abundance: -; len: 15; j_gene: TRBJ2-1; CDR3nt: TGTGCCAGCAGCTTAAGAGGGACTAATTACAATGAGCAGTTCTTC; CDR3aa: CASSLRGTNYNEQFF
v_gene: TRBV25-1; d_gene: -; abundance: -; len: 16; j_gene: TRBJ2-7; CDR3nt: TGTGCCAGCAGTGAAGCCGGGACAATGGGGATCTACGAGCAGTACTTC; CDR3aa: CASSEAGTMGIYEQYF
v_gene: TRBV29-1; d_gene: -; abundance: once; len: 13; j_gene: TRBJ2-2; CDR3nt: TGCAGCGTTGTAATTGGGAACACCGGGGAGCTGTTTTTT; CDR3aa: CSVVIGNTGELFF
v_gene: TRBV27; d_gene: -; abundance: -; len: 14; j_gene: TRBJ1-6; CDR3nt: TGTGCCAGCAGACTATTAACCTATAATTCACCCCTCCACTTT; CDR3aa: CASRLLTYNSPLHF
v_gene: TRBV6-5; d_gene: -; abundance: -; len: 11; j_gene: TRBJ2-3; CDR3nt: TGTGCCAGCAGTGATGGGGATACGCAGTATTTT; CDR3aa: CASSDGDTQYF
v_gene: TRBV2; d_gene: TRBD1; abundance: -; len: 14; j_gene: TRBJ2-7; CDR3nt: TGTGCCAGCAGTGTTCAGGGGGCCTCGTACGAGCAGTACTTC; CDR3aa: CASSVQGASYEQYF
v_gene: TRBV30; d_gene: -; abundance: -; len: 16; j_gene: TRBJ2-1; CDR3nt: TGTGCCTGGAGTCAATACTATGGGAGCTCCTACAATGAGCAGTTCTTC; CDR3aa: CAWSQYYGSSYNEQFF
v_gene: TRBV10-3; d_gene: -; abundance: -; len: 15; j_gene: TRBJ2-7; CDR3nt: TGTGCCATCAGTGAGTCAACGGGGGCCCCCTACGAGCAGTACTTC; CDR3aa: CAISESTGAPYEQYF
v_gene: TRBV29-1; d_gene: TRBD2; abundance: -; len: 14; j_gene: TRBJ2-3; CDR3nt: TGCAGCGTTGGGGCTAGCGGGAGAACAGATACGCAGTATTTT; CDR3aa: CSVGASGRTDTQYF
v_gene: TRBV29-1; d_gene: TRBD1; abundance: -; len: 11; j_gene: TRBJ2-5; CDR3nt: TGCAGCGGGGACAGCCAAGAGACCCAGTACTTC; CDR3aa: CSGDSQETQYF
v_gene: TRBV6-5; d_gene: TRBD2; abundance: -; len: 16; j_gene: TRBJ2-1; CDR3nt: TGTGCCAGCAGTTCCAATAGCGGGAGGGCTAGGAATGAGCAGTTCTTC; CDR3aa: CASSSNSGRARNEQFF
v_gene: TRBV6-5; d_gene: TRBD2; abundance: -; len: 15; j_gene: TRBJ2-7; CDR3nt: TGTGCCAGCAGGGCTCTAGCGGGAGCGTCCCACGAGCAGTACTTC; CDR3aa: CASRALAGASHEQYF
v_gene: TRBV12-2; d_gene: -; abundance: -; len: 16; j_gene: TRBJ1-1; CDR3nt: TGTGCAAGTCGCTTAGGGTTAGTTGAGATGAACACTGAAGCTTTCTTT; CDR3aa: CASRLGLVEMNTEAFF
v_gene: TRBV5-1; d_gene: -; abundance: -; len: 16; j_gene: TRBJ2-3; CDR3nt: TGCGCCAGCAGAAGGGGCAGGGCCACTAGCACAGATACGCAGTATTTT; CDR3aa: CASRRGRATSTDTQYF
v_gene: TRBV6-1; d_gene: -; abundance: -; len: 13; j_gene: TRBJ1-2; CDR3nt: TGTGCCAGCAGCCACAGGGATCCCTATGGCTACACCTTC; CDR3aa: CASSHRDPYGYTF
v_gene: TRBV5-1; d_gene: -; abundance: once; len: 15; j_gene: TRBJ2-2; CDR3nt: TGCGCCAGCAGCTTTATGACGGGAGTAACCGGGGAGCTGTTTTTT; CDR3aa: CASSFMTGVTGELFF
v_gene: TRBV2; d_gene: TRBD1; abundance: -; len: 14; j_gene: TRBJ1-1; CDR3nt: TGTGCCAGCAGGCCGCAGGGGGCGAACACTGAAGCTTTCTTT; CDR3aa: CASRPQGANTEAFF
v_gene: TRBV9; d_gene: -; abundance: -; len: 12; j_gene: TRBJ2-3; CDR3nt: TGTGCCAGCAGCGTAACCGCAGATACGCAGTATTTT; CDR3aa: CASSVTADTQYF
v_gene: TRBV18; d_gene: -; abundance: -; len: 14; j_gene: TRBJ1-5; CDR3nt: TGTGCCAGCTCACCGGGTCGTAGCAATCAGCCCCAGCATTTT; CDR3aa: CASSPGRSNQPQHF